The entry below describes one T cell receptor (beta chain). The sample is drawn from a study of identical twins. Using its own MiXCR run on the 5' RACE reads, TCRdb lists one record per CDR3 protein. Here the sample spans hundreds of thousands of distinct CDR3 sequences, 24% being singletons. The CDR3 is 13 amino acids. V shed 5 bases and J 7 bases; nucleotides not matched to a gene: 5. Germline CDR1 reads SGHRS; CDR2 reads YFSETQ. These sequences were also reported in another study, on T cells expressing NK-cell markers.

The specimen sequenced was CD4+ T cells sorted from blood. The clonotype originates from a woman younger than 30 in good health. This chain joins TRBV5-1 and TRBJ1-1; 10 bases are shared with TRBD1. CDR3 DNA: TGCGCCAGCAGTGAAGGACAGGGGGGTGAAGCTTTCTTT. This gives the protein CASSEGQGGEAFF.